These T cell receptor beta chains were read from a single sample in a study of shared clonotypes between healthy human individuals. TCRdb's copy holds only in-frame clones and misses some; the assay was immunoSEQ multiplex PCR. This sample has about 1 million clones, with around 74% found just once. Sequences were obtained from memory CD4+ T cells sorted from blood. The receptor set was obtained from a man aged 18 to 30 in good health. CDR3s include the opening cysteine and the closing phenylalanine or tryptophan. A D gene is named only where the DNA matches it firmly. Rows give clone size only sometimes, using once, few, many, or a class for an expanded clone.

clone size | D gene | J gene | V gene | CDR3 protein | CDR3 DNA
. | TRBD1 | TRBJ1-1 | TRBV5-4 | CASSPSQGETEAFF | TGTGCCAGCAGCCCCTCACAGGGGGAGACTGAAGCTTTCTTT
once | . | TRBJ2-7 | TRBV11-2 | CASSLQWTDTYEQYF | TGTGCCAGCAGCTTGCAATGGACGGATACCTACGAGCAGTACTTC
. | TRBD1 | TRBJ2-2 | TRBV5-4 | CASSQRTGANTGELFF | TGTGCCAGCAGCCAGAGGACAGGGGCGAACACCGGGGAGCTGTTTTTT
. | . | TRBJ1-3 | TRBV5-1 | CASSFGGYGNTIYF | TGCGCCAGCAGCTTCGGGGGGTATGGAAACACCATATATTTT
. | TRBD2 | TRBJ2-3 | TRBV11-2 | CASSRLAGQASTDTQYF | TGTGCCAGCAGCCGACTAGCGGGACAAGCTAGCACAGATACGCAGTATTTT
. | . | TRBJ2-7 | TRBV5-4 | CASSRGGGSYEQYF | TGTGCCAGCAGCCGGGGCGGCGGCTCCTACGAGCAGTACTTC
. | TRBD1 | TRBJ1-1 | TRBV4-1 | CASSQGQGGMNTEAFF | TGCGCCAGCAGCCAAGGACAGGGAGGGATGAACACTGAAGCTTTCTTT
once | . | TRBJ1-2 | TRBV7-9 | CASSRPGSGDYGYTF | TGTGCCAGCAGCCGTCCGGGAAGCGGGGACTATGGCTACACCTTC
. | TRBD1 | TRBJ2-6 | TRBV6-4 | CASSPGQGASGANVLTF | TGTGCCAGCAGTCCGGGACAGGGTGCTTCTGGGGCCAACGTCCTGACTTTC
. | . | TRBJ1-6 | TRBV30 | CAWKTTGSPLHF | TGTGCCTGGAAAACCACAGGGTCACCCCTCCACTTT
. | . | TRBJ1-4 | TRBV11-2 | CASSLGGQKLFF | TGTGCCAGCAGCTTGGGGGGGCAAAAACTGTTTTTT
. | TRBD1 | TRBJ1-4 | TRBV6-1 | CASSAGQGAIGEKLFF | TGTGCCAGCAGTGCGGGACAGGGGGCGATTGGAGAAAAACTGTTTTTT
. | TRBD2 | TRBJ2-7 | TRBV11-2 | CASSLESNTAGNSYEQYF | TGTGCCAGCAGCTTAGAGTCGAATACAGCGGGGAACTCCTACGAGCAGTACTTC
. | . | TRBJ2-7 | TRBV15 | CATSGGDGQRYEQYF | TGTGCCACCAGCGGTGGGGACGGCCAGCGTTACGAGCAGTACTTC
. | . | TRBJ1-5 | TRBV19 | CASSIRTASNQPQHF | TGTGCCAGTAGTATTCGAACAGCTAGCAATCAGCCCCAGCATTTT
few | TRBD1 | TRBJ2-1 | TRBV25-1 | CASSGTGVANEQFF | TGTGCCAGCAGTGGGACAGGGGTAGCAAATGAGCAGTTCTTC
. | . | TRBJ2-1 | TRBV27 | CASSSDPRFNEQFF | TGTGCCAGCAGTTCTGACCCTCGATTCAATGAGCAGTTCTTC
. | . | TRBJ1-3 | TRBV5-1 | CASSGGKQGSGNTIYF | TGCGCCAGCAGCGGGGGCAAACAGGGCTCTGGAAACACCATATATTTT
. | . | TRBJ2-2 | TRBV4-3 | CASSQDRSKNTGELFF | TGCGCCAGCAGCCAAGATCGCAGTAAGAACACCGGGGAGCTGTTTTTT
. | . | TRBJ1-1 | TRBV19 | CASTYLQGNTEAFF | TGTGCCAGTACCTACTTACAGGGGAACACTGAAGCTTTCTTT
few | . | TRBJ1-4 | TRBV6-6 | CASRAEGSGEKLFF | TGTGCCAGCAGGGCGGAGGGGAGTGGTGAAAAACTGTTTTTT
. | TRBD1 | TRBJ1-2 | TRBV5-4 | CASSHGQGPPNYGYTF | TGTGCCAGCAGCCATGGACAGGGGCCGCCGAACTATGGCTACACCTTC
. | TRBD2 | TRBJ2-3 | TRBV11-3 | CASSPRTSGSTDTQYF | TGTGCCAGCAGCCCGCGGACTAGCGGTAGCACAGATACGCAGTATTTT
once | TRBD1 | TRBJ2-6 | TRBV7-2 | CASSLNWRERGPGANVLTF | TGTGCCAGCAGCTTAAATTGGCGCGAAAGGGGGCCTGGGGCCAACGTCCTGACTTTC
. | . | TRBJ1-2 | TRBV25-1 | CASGGRVDGYTF | TGTGCCAGCGGGGGCAGGGTGGATGGCTACACCTTC
. | TRBD1 | TRBJ1-5 | TRBV6-1 | CASSERQGGGQPQHF | TGTGCCAGCAGTGAAAGACAGGGTGGTGGTCAGCCCCAGCATTTT
. | . | TRBJ1-3 | TRBV7-9 | CASSLDRVSRQLSGNTIYF | TGTGCCAGCAGCTTAGATAGAGTTTCTCGACAGCTCTCTGGAAACACCATATATTTT
. | . | TRBJ2-2 | TRBV7-2 | CASSRPDRAGELFF | TGTGCCAGCAGCAGACCGGATCGGGCCGGGGAGCTGTTTTTT
. | TRBD1 | TRBJ2-1 | TRBV7-9 | CASRPTLGQEPNEQFF | TGTGCCAGCAGACCAACCCTAGGACAGGAGCCCAATGAGCAGTTCTTC
. | TRBD2 | TRBJ2-1 | TRBV5-1 | CASSLTSGVYNEQFF | TGCGCCAGCAGCTTGACTAGCGGGGTCTACAATGAGCAGTTCTTC
. | . | TRBJ1-2 | TRBV6-1 | CASSDGPSNYGYTF | TGTGCCAGCAGTGACGGACCTTCTAACTATGGCTACACCTTC
. | TRBD2 | TRBJ2-1 | TRBV18 | CASSRASGVIEQFF | TGTGCCAGCTCACGGGCCAGCGGGGTGATTGAGCAGTTCTTC
once | . | TRBJ2-1 | TRBV14 | CASSWDGVNEQFF | TGTGCCAGCAGCTGGGACGGAGTCAATGAGCAGTTCTTC
many | . | TRBJ2-7 | TRBV7-9 | CASSFGAYEQYF | TGTGCCAGCAGCTTCGGGGCCTACGAGCAGTACTTC
. | . | TRBJ1-2 | TRBV7-9 | CASSLSQGVDGYTF | TGTGCCAGCAGCTTATCTCAGGGAGTGGATGGCTACACCTTC
. | . | TRBJ2-3 | TRBV27 | CASTTGSYSDTQYF | TGTGCCAGCACGACGGGATCGTATTCAGATACGCAGTATTTT
once | . | TRBJ2-3 | TRBV19 | CASSLTGPPTDTQYF | TGTGCCAGTAGTCTCACGGGGCCCCCCACAGATACGCAGTATTTT